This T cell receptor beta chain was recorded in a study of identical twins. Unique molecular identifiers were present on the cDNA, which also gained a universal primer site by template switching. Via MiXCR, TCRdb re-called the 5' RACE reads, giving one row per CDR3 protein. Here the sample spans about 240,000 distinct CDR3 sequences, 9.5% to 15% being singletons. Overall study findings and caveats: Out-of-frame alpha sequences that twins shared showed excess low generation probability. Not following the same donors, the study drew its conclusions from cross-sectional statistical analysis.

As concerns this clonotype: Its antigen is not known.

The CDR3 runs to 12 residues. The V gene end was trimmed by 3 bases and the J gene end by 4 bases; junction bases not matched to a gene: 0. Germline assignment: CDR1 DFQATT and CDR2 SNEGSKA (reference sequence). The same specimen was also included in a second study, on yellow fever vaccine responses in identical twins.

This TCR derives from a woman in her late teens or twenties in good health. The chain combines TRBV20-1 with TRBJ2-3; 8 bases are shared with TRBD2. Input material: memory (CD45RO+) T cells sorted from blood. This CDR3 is CSASGRADTQYF. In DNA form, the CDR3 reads TGCAGTGCTAGCGGGAGGGCAGATACGCAGTATTTT.